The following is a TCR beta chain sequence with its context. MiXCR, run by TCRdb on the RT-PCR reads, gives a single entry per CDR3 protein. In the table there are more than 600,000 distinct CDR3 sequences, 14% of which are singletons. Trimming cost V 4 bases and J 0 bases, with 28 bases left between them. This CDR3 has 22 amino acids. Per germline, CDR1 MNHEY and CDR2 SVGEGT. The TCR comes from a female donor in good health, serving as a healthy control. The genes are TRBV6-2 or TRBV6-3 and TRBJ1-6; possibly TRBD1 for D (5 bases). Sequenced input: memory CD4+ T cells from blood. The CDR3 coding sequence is TGTGCCAGCAGTTTACGAGCAGGGCTTCGCAACCGACTGAGCTCCTATAATTCACCCCTCCACTTT. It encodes CASSLRAGLRNRLSSYNSPLHF.